This record looks at one T cell receptor (beta chain) sequence and its context. What it binds is unknown. The data originate from a study of cytomegalovirus exposure and HLA in healthy donors. Overall study findings and caveats: Cytomegalovirus status was reportedly diagnosed by the classifier with high specificity and sensitivity.

Amplification used 60 Vbeta primers and 13 Jbeta primers. Clones were sequenced by immunoSEQ multiplex PCR, and TCRdb holds only the in-frame ones, with some missing. Seen here are about 160,000 clones, around four fifths observed once, and the top ten hold roughly 1.2%. The CDR3 totals 18 residues. Germline V gene sequence: CDR1 MNHEY, CDR2 SMNVEV (reference sequence). V gave up 1 base and J gave up 6 bases; unmatched junction bases: 15. Sequencing was carried out using PBMCs. The clonotype was recovered from a woman aged 45-65 years in good health and CMV-seronegative. This chain joins TRBV27 and TRBJ2-1, with 7 positions matching TRBD2. The CDR3 sequence: CASSLFGRGSWLANEQFF. The CDR3 DNA reads TGTGCCAGCAGTTTATTCGGGCGGGGGAGTTGGCTTGCCAATGAGCAGTTCTTC.